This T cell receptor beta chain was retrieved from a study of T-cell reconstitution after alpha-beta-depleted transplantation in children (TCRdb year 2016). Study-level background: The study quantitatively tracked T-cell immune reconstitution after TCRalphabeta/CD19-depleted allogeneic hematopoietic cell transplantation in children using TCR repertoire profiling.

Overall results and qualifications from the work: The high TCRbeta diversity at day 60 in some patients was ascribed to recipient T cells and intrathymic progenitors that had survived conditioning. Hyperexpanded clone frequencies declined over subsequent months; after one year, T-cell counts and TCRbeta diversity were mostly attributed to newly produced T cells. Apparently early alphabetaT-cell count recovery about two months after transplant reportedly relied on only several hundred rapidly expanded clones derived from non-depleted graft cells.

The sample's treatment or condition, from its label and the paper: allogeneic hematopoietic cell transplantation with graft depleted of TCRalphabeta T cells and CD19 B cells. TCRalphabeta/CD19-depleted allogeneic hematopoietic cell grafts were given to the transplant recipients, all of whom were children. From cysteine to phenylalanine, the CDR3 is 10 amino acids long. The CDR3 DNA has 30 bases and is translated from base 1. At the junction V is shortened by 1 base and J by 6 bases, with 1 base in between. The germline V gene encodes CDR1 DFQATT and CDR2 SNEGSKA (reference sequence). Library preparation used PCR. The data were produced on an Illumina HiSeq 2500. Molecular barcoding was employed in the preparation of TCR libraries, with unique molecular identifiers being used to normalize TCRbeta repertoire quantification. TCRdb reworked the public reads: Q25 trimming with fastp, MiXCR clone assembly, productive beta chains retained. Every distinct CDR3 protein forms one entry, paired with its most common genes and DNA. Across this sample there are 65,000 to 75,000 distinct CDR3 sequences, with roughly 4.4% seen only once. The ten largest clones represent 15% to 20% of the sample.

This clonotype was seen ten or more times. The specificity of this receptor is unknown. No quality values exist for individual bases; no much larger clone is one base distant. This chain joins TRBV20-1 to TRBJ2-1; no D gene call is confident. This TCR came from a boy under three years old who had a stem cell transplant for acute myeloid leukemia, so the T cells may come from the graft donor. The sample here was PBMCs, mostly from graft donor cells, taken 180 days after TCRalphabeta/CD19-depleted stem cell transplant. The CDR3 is CSARVNEQFF. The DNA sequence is TGCAGTGCTAGAGTCAATGAGCAGTTCTTC.